Listed below are T cell receptor beta chains from one sample, sequenced in a study of molecular identifiers for immune sequencing clone quantification. Each CDR3 protein gets one entry after TCRdb re-called the PCR reads with MiXCR. Found here are 600,000 to 650,000 distinct CDR3 sequences, 15% to 20% of them singletons; the top ten hold around 0.86%. The sample comprised naive CD8+ T cells from blood, with Jurkat cell RNA spiked in. The receptors derive from a human donor in good health. Some libraries in this study had Jurkat cell RNA spiked in. Each CDR3 is given with its conserved first and last residue. A D gene is named only where the DNA matches it firmly. The size entry is marked missing in some rows and otherwise reads once, few, many or a size class.

TRBJ1-5 many TRBD1 TRBV27 CASSPGTARNQPQHF TGTGCCAGCAGTCCCGGGACAGCGCGCAATCAGCCCCAGCATTTT
TRBJ2-7 many . TRBV19 CASSSLEGSYEQYF TGTGCCAGTAGTTCGCTCGAGGGCTCCTACGAGCAGTACTTC
TRBJ2-1 . . TRBV7-9 CASSPLVNSGEKNEQFF TGTGCCAGCAGCCCACTCGTAAACAGCGGAGAGAAGAATGAGCAGTTCTTC
TRBJ2-4 many TRBD1 TRBV15 CATSLALGQLNIQYF TGTGCCACCAGCCTAGCCCTGGGACAGCTAAACATTCAGTACTTC
TRBJ2-1 many . TRBV7-2 CASSLLGSSYNEQFF TGTGCCAGCAGCTTATTGGGGAGCTCCTACAATGAGCAGTTCTTC
TRBJ2-3 many TRBD2 TRBV4-3 CASSQVAGSGGDTQYF TGCGCCAGCAGCCAAGTCGCCGGGAGCGGGGGAGATACGCAGTATTTT
TRBJ2-3 many . TRBV20-1 CSADSVLAAEPTDTQYF TGCAGTGCTGACTCGGTACTAGCAGCGGAGCCCACAGATACGCAGTATTTT
TRBJ1-2 many . TRBV7-3 CATPPGSYGYTF TGTGCCACCCCCCCAGGTAGCTATGGCTACACCTTC
TRBJ2-5 many TRBD2 TRBV15 CATSPRLAGQETQYF TGTGCCACCAGCCCTCGGCTAGCGGGCCAAGAGACCCAGTACTTC
TRBJ2-7 many . TRBV28 CATSSVNEQYF TGTGCCACTTCCTCCGTCAACGAGCAGTACTTC
TRBJ2-3 few TRBD2 TRBV11-3 CASSLGQLAGDADTQYF TGTGCCAGCAGCTTAGGCCAACTAGCGGGAGATGCAGATACGCAGTATTTT
TRBJ1-1 few . TRBV27 CASSPVTGAPLEAFF TGTGCCAGCAGCCCCGTGACAGGCGCCCCCCTTGAAGCTTTCTTT
TRBJ2-5 few TRBD2 TRBV10-2 CASTRTSGGEETQYF TGCGCCAGCACCCGAACTAGCGGGGGGGAAGAGACCCAGTACTTC
TRBJ2-5 few . TRBV28 CARRGVLVGTQYF TGTGCCAGGAGGGGGGTTCTAGTGGGGACCCAGTACTTC
TRBJ1-1 many TRBD1 TRBV3-1 CASSPTGDRFMNTEAFF TGTGCCAGCAGCCCCACCGGGGACAGGTTCATGAACACTGAAGCTTTCTTT
TRBJ1-1 few . TRBV19 CASMVVPGNTEAFF TGTGCCAGTATGGTGGTTCCCGGGAACACTGAAGCTTTCTTT
TRBJ2-5 many TRBD2 TRBV28 CASSRRTSRGGGQETQYF TGTGCCAGCAGCCGACGGACTAGCCGGGGAGGAGGGCAAGAGACCCAGTACTTC
TRBJ1-1 few . TRBV10-3 CAISPGQGATEAFF TGTGCCATCAGCCCAGGGCAGGGCGCCACTGAAGCTTTCTTT
TRBJ1-2 . . TRBV20-1 CSAFYGGGYTF TGCAGTGCCTTCTACGGGGGAGGCTACACCTTC
TRBJ1-6 few . TRBV4-3 CASSQDILTAYNSPLHF TGCGCCAGCAGCCAAGATATCCTGACAGCGTATAATTCACCCCTCCACTTT
TRBJ2-7 many . TRBV30 CAWSIQGYEQYF TGTGCCTGGAGTATCCAAGGATACGAGCAGTACTTC
TRBJ2-5 many TRBD1 TRBV5-6 CASSLALQGRWETQYF TGTGCCAGCAGCTTGGCCCTACAGGGGCGGTGGGAGACCCAGTACTTC
TRBJ2-1 . TRBD2 TRBV13 CASGMGGYNEQFF TGTGCCAGCGGGATGGGGGGGTACAATGAGCAGTTCTTC
TRBJ2-7 many TRBD1 TRBV6-1 CASGQAYEQYF TGTGCCAGCGGACAGGCCTACGAGCAGTACTTC
TRBJ2-7 . TRBD1 TRBV10-2 CASSDGTGSYEQYF TGCGCCAGCAGTGACGGGACAGGCTCCTACGAGCAGTACTTC
TRBJ2-7 . . TRBV28 CASSSQHYEQYF TGTGCCAGCAGTTCCCAGCACTACGAGCAGTACTTC
TRBJ2-2 few . TRBV4-1 CASSHTSFGTGELFF TGCGCCAGCAGCCATACCTCTTTTGGCACCGGGGAGCTGTTTTTT
TRBJ2-3 many TRBD1 TRBV12-3/TRBV12-4 CASGQGIDTQYF TGTGCCAGCGGACAGGGGATAGATACGCAGTATTTT
TRBJ1-1 many . TRBV7-9 CASSLGGGFSPEAFF TGTGCCAGCAGCCTAGGAGGAGGGTTTAGCCCTGAAGCTTTCTTT
TRBJ1-6 many . TRBV6-2/TRBV6-3 CASRDRSSYNSPLHF TGTGCCAGCAGGGACAGAAGCTCCTATAATTCACCCCTCCACTTT
TRBJ2-3 many . TRBV11-2 CASSLATGLLDTQYF TGTGCCAGCAGCTTAGCTACAGGGTTGTTAGATACGCAGTATTTT
TRBJ2-1 . TRBD2 TRBV27 CASSFRAGVNEQFF TGTGCCAGCAGTTTTCGAGCGGGAGTCAATGAGCAGTTCTTC
TRBJ2-3 many TRBD2 TRBV12-3/TRBV12-4 CASSPTIAGGGADTQYF TGTGCCAGCAGCCCCACTATAGCGGGAGGCGGTGCAGATACGCAGTATTTT
TRBJ2-3 few . TRBV27 CASSPGELGTDTQYF TGTGCCAGCAGCCCGGGCGAGTTGGGCACAGATACGCAGTATTTT
TRBJ2-7 . . TRBV6-1 CASSEGHGLVYEQYF TGTGCCAGCAGTGAGGGACACGGTTTGGTCTACGAGCAGTACTTC